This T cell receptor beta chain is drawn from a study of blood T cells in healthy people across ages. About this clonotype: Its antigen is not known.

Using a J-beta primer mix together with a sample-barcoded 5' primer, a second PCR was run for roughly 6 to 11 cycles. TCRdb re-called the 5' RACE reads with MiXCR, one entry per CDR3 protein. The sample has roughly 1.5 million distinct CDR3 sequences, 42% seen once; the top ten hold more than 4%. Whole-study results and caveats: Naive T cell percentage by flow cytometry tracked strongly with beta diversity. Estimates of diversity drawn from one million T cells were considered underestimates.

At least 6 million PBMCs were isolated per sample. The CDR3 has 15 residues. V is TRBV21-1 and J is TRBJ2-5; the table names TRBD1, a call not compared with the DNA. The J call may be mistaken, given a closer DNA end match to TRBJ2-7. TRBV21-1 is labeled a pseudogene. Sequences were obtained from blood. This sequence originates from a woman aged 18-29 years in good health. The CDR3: CASSKVTDRAYEQYF. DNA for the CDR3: TGTGCCAGCAGCAAAGTTACGGACAGGGCCTACGAGCAGTACTTC.